This T cell receptor (beta chain) was profiled in a study of shared clonotypes between healthy human individuals. Naive-designated CD8 cells lacked CD45RO, were positively enriched for CCR7, and omitted terminally differentiated effector memory CD45RA+ cells. For this clone: An end of the junction differs from the germline gene, which may be a read error.

Germline V gene lookup returns CDR1 MNHNS and CDR2 SASEGT. The CDR3 length is 17 residues. Every immunoSEQ plate was one replicate of a subset's evenly spread DNA. The table came from immunoSEQ multiplex PCR; TCRdb's copy has only in-frame clones and leaves some out. The sample holds about 2.1 million clones, approximately 92% seen once. The chain employs TRBV6-1 and TRBJ2-1, with 10 bases lining up with TRBD2. The clonotype comes from a young man in good health. Some clones in this sample may be carry-over from other donors' samples. The sample consisted of naive CD8+ T cells from PBMCs. CDR3 bases: TGTGCCAGCAGTGAAAGAACTAGCGGGGTAATCTACAGTGAGCAGTTCTTC. Residues: CASSERTSGVIYSEQFF.